This is a list of T cell receptor beta chains from one sample in a study of blood T cell repertoires in COVID-19. Profiling relied on immunoSEQ multiplex PCR, and the TCRdb table lists in-frame clones only, not all of them. The data contain 37,000 or so clones, about 90% of them seen just once; the ten biggest clones take up roughly an eighth. The sample consisted of peripheral blood. These receptors were taken from a man between 65 and 85 years old with acute or convalescent COVID-19. The CDR3 runs from the conserved cysteine through the conserved F or W. Fields, in order: D gene, J gene, V gene, clone size, CDR3 protein, CDR3 DNA. D genes are given only for firm matches. The listing skips clone size in some rows; elsewhere it reads once, few, many or a size class.

D gene: TRBD1
J gene: TRBJ1-2
V gene: TRBV7-3
clone size: once
CDR3 protein: CASSAHTGVDRGYTF
CDR3 DNA: TGTGCCAGCAGCGCCCACACAGGGGTCGACCGCGGCTACACCTTC

D gene: NA
J gene: TRBJ2-7
V gene: TRBV4-3
clone size: NA
CDR3 protein: CASSQDMSYEQYF
CDR3 DNA: TGCGCCAGCAGCCAAGATATGTCCTACGAGCAGTACTTC

D gene: NA
J gene: TRBJ2-7
V gene: TRBV19
clone size: NA
CDR3 protein: CASAPAGPASYEQYF
CDR3 DNA: TGTGCCAGTGCCCCGGCGGGGCCCGCTTCCTACGAGCAGTACTTC

D gene: TRBD1
J gene: TRBJ2-7
V gene: TRBV6-5
clone size: NA
CDR3 protein: CASRTGSGTYEQYF
CDR3 DNA: TGTGCCAGCAGGACAGGGTCGGGAACCTACGAGCAGTACTTC

D gene: NA
J gene: TRBJ2-2
V gene: TRBV6-5
clone size: NA
CDR3 protein: CASSQDTARTGELFF
CDR3 DNA: TGTGCCAGCAGCCAGGACACTGCGCGCACCGGGGAGCTGTTTTTT

D gene: TRBD2
J gene: TRBJ2-3
V gene: TRBV5-1
clone size: NA
CDR3 protein: CASSLEASGTSTDTQYF
CDR3 DNA: TGCGCCAGCAGCTTGGAGGCTAGCGGGACTAGCACAGATACGCAGTATTTT

D gene: NA
J gene: TRBJ2-5
V gene: TRBV6-2/TRBV6-3
clone size: NA
CDR3 protein: CASRPTSRGWQTQYF
CDR3 DNA: TGTGCCAGCAGACCTACTTCAAGGGGATGGCAGACCCAGTACTTC

D gene: NA
J gene: TRBJ2-2
V gene: TRBV7-3
clone size: NA
CDR3 protein: CASSSYTGELFF
CDR3 DNA: TGTGCCAGCAGCTCCTACACCGGGGAGCTGTTTTTT

D gene: NA
J gene: TRBJ1-2
V gene: TRBV5-6
clone size: NA
CDR3 protein: CASKLGRAVGYGYTF
CDR3 DNA: TGTGCCAGCAAGTTGGGGAGAGCGGTGGGCTATGGCTACACCTTC

D gene: TRBD2
J gene: TRBJ2-1
V gene: TRBV24-1
clone size: NA
CDR3 protein: CATSDLSGSNEQFF
CDR3 DNA: TGTGCCACCAGTGATTTGAGCGGGAGCAATGAGCAGTTCTTC

D gene: NA
J gene: TRBJ2-7
V gene: TRBV4-3
clone size: NA
CDR3 protein: CASSQEFRTELYEQYF
CDR3 DNA: TGCGCCAGCAGCCAAGAGTTCCGGACAGAACTCTACGAGCAGTACTTC

D gene: TRBD1
J gene: TRBJ1-4
V gene: TRBV28
clone size: NA
CDR3 protein: CASSLQGAGEKLFF
CDR3 DNA: TGTGCCAGCAGTCTACAGGGGGCTGGGGAAAAACTGTTTTTT

D gene: TRBD1
J gene: TRBJ2-7
V gene: TRBV11-1
clone size: NA
CDR3 protein: CASSLPLQGVYEQYF
CDR3 DNA: TGTGCCAGCAGCTTACCTTTACAGGGGGTCTACGAGCAGTACTTC

D gene: TRBD1
J gene: TRBJ1-2
V gene: TRBV7-3
clone size: NA
CDR3 protein: CASSARDRGGYTF
CDR3 DNA: TGTGCCAGCAGCGCCCGGGACAGGGGAGGCTACACCTTC

D gene: TRBD2
J gene: TRBJ2-5
V gene: TRBV4-1
clone size: once
CDR3 protein: CASSQKAGTSGRETQYF
CDR3 DNA: TGCGCCAGCAGCCAAAAGGCCGGGACTAGCGGGAGAGAGACCCAGTACTTC

D gene: NA
J gene: TRBJ1-1
V gene: TRBV6-5
clone size: once
CDR3 protein: CASRRTVNTEAFF
CDR3 DNA: TGTGCCAGCCGTAGAACAGTGAACACTGAAGCTTTCTTT

D gene: NA
J gene: TRBJ1-2
V gene: TRBV28
clone size: NA
CDR3 protein: CASSTVPIPGYTF
CDR3 DNA: TGTGCCAGCAGCACAGTCCCCATCCCTGGCTACACCTTC

D gene: NA
J gene: TRBJ2-3
V gene: TRBV9
clone size: NA
CDR3 protein: CASSVVVGEAGDTQYF
CDR3 DNA: TGTGCCAGCAGCGTAGTGGTGGGAGAAGCGGGTGATACGCAGTATTTT

D gene: TRBD1
J gene: TRBJ1-1
V gene: TRBV5-1
clone size: NA
CDR3 protein: CASSLAGGRAEAFF
CDR3 DNA: TGCGCCAGCAGCCTCGCAGGGGGCCGGGCTGAAGCTTTCTTT

D gene: NA
J gene: TRBJ1-5
V gene: TRBV19
clone size: few
CDR3 protein: CASSIFGLFDQPQHF
CDR3 DNA: TGTGCCAGTAGTATCTTCGGACTATTTGATCAGCCCCAGCATTTT

D gene: NA
J gene: TRBJ2-7
V gene: TRBV15
clone size: NA
CDR3 protein: CATSRDIGERKQYF
CDR3 DNA: TGTGCCACCAGCAGAGACATAGGGGAAAGGAAGCAGTACTTC

D gene: NA
J gene: TRBJ2-5
V gene: TRBV7-9
clone size: NA
CDR3 protein: CASSFAGETQYF
CDR3 DNA: TGTGCCAGCAGCTTCGCCGGGGAGACCCAGTACTTC

D gene: NA
J gene: TRBJ1-4
V gene: TRBV6-5
clone size: NA
CDR3 protein: CASSRGEKLFF
CDR3 DNA: TGTGCCAGCAGTCGGGGGGAAAAACTGTTTTTT

D gene: NA
J gene: TRBJ2-3
V gene: TRBV9
clone size: once
CDR3 protein: CASSRHTDTQYF
CDR3 DNA: TGTGCCAGCAGCAGACACACAGATACGCAGTATTTT

D gene: TRBD2
J gene: TRBJ2-7
V gene: TRBV2
clone size: NA
CDR3 protein: CASSPGLGTYEQYF
CDR3 DNA: TGTGCCAGCAGCCCGGGACTAGGCACCTACGAGCAGTACTTC

D gene: NA
J gene: TRBJ1-5
V gene: TRBV12-3/TRBV12-4
clone size: NA
CDR3 protein: CASSGGDNQPQHF
CDR3 DNA: TGTGCCAGCAGCGGGGGGGACAATCAGCCCCAGCATTTT

D gene: NA
J gene: TRBJ2-7
V gene: TRBV21-1
clone size: NA
CDR3 protein: CASSIGLKQYF
CDR3 DNA: TGTGCCAGCAGCATAGGACTAAAGCAGTACTTC

D gene: NA
J gene: TRBJ2-2
V gene: TRBV12-2
clone size: NA
CDR3 protein: CASRLAEGRGAGELFF
CDR3 DNA: TGTGCAAGTCGCTTAGCCGAGGGCAGGGGAGCCGGGGAGCTGTTTTTT

D gene: TRBD2
J gene: TRBJ2-1
V gene: TRBV7-8
clone size: NA
CDR3 protein: CASSFLAGGGNEQFF
CDR3 DNA: TGTGCCAGCAGCTTCTTAGCGGGAGGAGGCAATGAGCAGTTCTTC

D gene: TRBD2
J gene: TRBJ2-7
V gene: TRBV6-5
clone size: NA
CDR3 protein: CASTSGAGVSEQYF
CDR3 DNA: TGTGCCAGCACCTCCGGGGCGGGAGTGTCTGAGCAGTACTTC

D gene: TRBD2
J gene: TRBJ2-5
V gene: TRBV23-1
clone size: NA
CDR3 protein: CASSQRLAEETQYF
CDR3 DNA: TGCGCCAGCAGTCAACGGCTAGCGGAAGAGACCCAGTACTTC

D gene: NA
J gene: TRBJ1-5
V gene: TRBV20-1
clone size: NA
CDR3 protein: CSASADQPQHF
CDR3 DNA: TGCAGTGCTTCCGCGGATCAGCCCCAGCATTTT

D gene: NA
J gene: TRBJ2-7
V gene: TRBV7-2
clone size: NA
CDR3 protein: CASSVGGGSSYEQYF
CDR3 DNA: TGTGCCAGCAGCGTTGGGGGGGGCAGCTCCTACGAGCAGTACTTC

D gene: NA
J gene: TRBJ2-6
V gene: TRBV7-9
clone size: NA
CDR3 protein: CASSPPGHNSGANVLTF
CDR3 DNA: TGTGCCAGCAGCCCCCCGGGACACAACTCTGGGGCCAACGTCCTGACTTTC

D gene: NA
J gene: TRBJ1-2
V gene: TRBV7-8
clone size: once
CDR3 protein: CASSLGAGPYGYTF
CDR3 DNA: TGTGCCAGCAGCTTAGGGGCGGGCCCCTATGGCTACACCTTC

D gene: NA
J gene: TRBJ1-6
V gene: TRBV16
clone size: NA
CDR3 protein: CASSYAGASSYNSPLHF
CDR3 DNA: TGTGCCAGCAGCTACGCGGGGGCGAGCTCCTATAATTCACCCCTCCACTTT

D gene: NA
J gene: TRBJ1-6
V gene: TRBV6-5
clone size: NA
CDR3 protein: CATTGDNYNSPLHF
CDR3 DNA: TGTGCCACCACTGGGGACAACTATAATTCACCCCTCCACTTT

D gene: TRBD2
J gene: TRBJ2-1
V gene: TRBV27
clone size: few
CDR3 protein: CASSPGRWAGVNEQFF
CDR3 DNA: TGTGCCAGCAGTCCTGGCCGGTGGGCGGGAGTCAATGAGCAGTTCTTC

D gene: TRBD2
J gene: TRBJ2-3
V gene: TRBV7-2
clone size: once
CDR3 protein: CASRRSGTRSDTQYF
CDR3 DNA: TGTGCCAGCAGGAGATCCGGGACTAGATCAGATACGCAGTATTTT

D gene: TRBD1
J gene: TRBJ2-1
V gene: TRBV19
clone size: NA
CDR3 protein: CASNPGTGPREQFF
CDR3 DNA: TGTGCCAGTAACCCAGGGACAGGACCAAGGGAGCAGTTCTTC

D gene: TRBD2
J gene: TRBJ2-1
V gene: TRBV4-2
clone size: NA
CDR3 protein: CASSQISPSGKENEQFF
CDR3 DNA: TGTGCCAGCAGCCAAATCTCTCCTAGCGGGAAGGAAAATGAGCAGTTCTTC

D gene: TRBD1
J gene: TRBJ2-1
V gene: TRBV27
clone size: NA
CDR3 protein: CANSLFGGTAQYNEQFF
CDR3 DNA: TGTGCCAACAGTTTATTCGGTGGGACAGCCCAGTACAATGAGCAGTTCTTC

D gene: TRBD2
J gene: TRBJ2-3
V gene: TRBV9
clone size: NA
CDR3 protein: CASSVGRTSGDTDTQYF
CDR3 DNA: TGTGCCAGCAGCGTAGGTCGGACTAGCGGGGACACAGATACGCAGTATTTT

D gene: TRBD1
J gene: TRBJ1-1
V gene: TRBV19
clone size: NA
CDR3 protein: CASSTQGGFYTEAFF
CDR3 DNA: TGTGCCAGTAGTACGCAGGGGGGCTTCTACACTGAAGCTTTCTTT

D gene: TRBD2
J gene: TRBJ2-7
V gene: TRBV10-1
clone size: NA
CDR3 protein: CASTPGLAGGHSPYEQYF
CDR3 DNA: TGCGCCAGCACCCCGGGACTAGCGGGAGGGCATAGTCCCTACGAGCAGTACTTC